The 8 T cell receptor beta chains listed next were all sequenced from one sample in a study of glioma-infiltrating T cells. The iRepertoire nested amplicon-rescue multiplex PCR amplified TCR alpha and beta CDR3s from RNA. Using its own MiXCR run on the multiplex PCR reads, TCRdb lists one record per CDR3 protein. In the table there are about 130,000 distinct CDR3 sequences, 20% to 25% of which are singletons. Sequenced input: glioma tissue, nonneoplastic brain tissue, or PBMCs (not recorded which). The receptors were sampled from a human donor with low-grade glioma or glioblastoma, undergoing nonglioma brain surgery, or in good health (not recorded which).

Only a few counts were recorded for this clonotype. The chain recombines TRBV6-2 or TRBV6-3 with TRBJ2-1, with 9 bases fitting TRBD2. CDR3 length equals 15 residues. J was trimmed by 2 bases and V by 5 bases; bases with no gene match: 4. Germline lookup yields CDR1 MNHEY and CDR2 SVGEGT. CDR3 loop: CASSRLAVTYNEQFF. As DNA, the CDR3 is TGTGCCAGCAGTAGACTAGCGGTCACCTACAATGAGCAGTTCTTC.

J is TRBJ2-1 and V is TRBV29-1; 8 bases fit TRBD2. The CDR3 covers 13 residues. Looked up from germline, CDR1 is SQVTM and CDR2 is ANQGSEA. V lost 8 bases, J lost 10 bases, and 13 bases stayed unmatched. In nucleotides, the CDR3 is TGCAGCACCGGGACTAGAACGTTGTTCGAGCAGTTCTTC. It codes for CSTGTRTLFEQFF.

This clonotype has ten or more counts. The rearrangement joins TRBV6-1 to TRBJ1-2; D is uncertain. This CDR3 is built from 14 residues. With 5 bases removed from V and 7 bases from J, the gap between germline ends came to 17 bases. Per the germline V gene, CDR1 is MNHNS and CDR2 is SASEGT. The DNA of the CDR3 is TGTGCCAGCAGTACCCCTACGAGGGAATCTGGCTACACCTTC. This sequence encodes CASSTPTRESGYTF.

V and J are TRBV4-1 and TRBJ2-5, with 11 bases that match TRBD2. CDR1 and CDR2 from the germline V gene are MGHRA and YSYEKL. The trim removed 3 bases at V and 0 bases at J, leaving 9 bases unmatched. The CDR3 sequence is 18 residues long. The CDR3 is CASSHRLAGTLYQETQYF. CDR3 nucleotides: TGCGCCAGCAGCCACAGACTAGCGGGGACCCTGTACCAAGAGACCCAGTACTTC.

The J gene is TRBJ2-1, the V gene TRBV7-3, with D possibly TRBD2 on 6 matching bases. The CDR3 is made up of 14 amino acids. The germline V and J ends were trimmed by 5 bases and 5 bases, with 13 bases remaining between them. The germline V gene has CDR1 SGHTA and CDR2 FQGTGA. The CDR3 sequence: CASSPLGGDNEQFF. CDR3 nucleotides: TGTGCCAGCAGCCCATTGGGGGGAGACAATGAGCAGTTCTTC.

J is TRBJ1-1 and V is TRBV9; 9 positions agree with TRBD1. The J segment lost 0 bases and the V segment lost 3 bases, leaving 6 bases of the junction unmatched. The CDR3 loop spans 16 amino acids. Looked up from germline, CDR1 is SGDLS and CDR2 is YYNGEE. The CDR3 DNA reads as TGTGCCAGCAGCGGGCGACAGGGGGGCCTGAACACTGAAGCTTTCTTT. It codes for CASSGRQGGLNTEAFF.

This clonotype has a handful of counts. Here the CDR3 reads CASSLPGQAHNEQFF. The CDR3 bases are TGTGCCAGCAGCCTACCGGGACAGGCCCACAATGAGCAGTTCTTC. The chain combines TRBV7-3 with TRBJ2-1, with TRBD1 identical over 8 bases. The V gene end was trimmed by 5 bases and the J gene end by 5 bases; junction bases not matched to a gene: 8. Germline V gene lookup returns CDR1 SGHTA and CDR2 FQGTGA. CDR3 size: 15 residues.

The chain uses TRBV10-3 and TRBJ1-5, with a tentative D call TRBD1 (5 bases). Germline-derived CDR1 and CDR2 are ENHRY and SYGVKD. The V end lost 9 bases, the J end lost 4 bases, and 10 bases lay between the germline ends. The CDR3 covers 12 residues. The CDR3 DNA follows: TGTGCCATAGGCGAGGGGAATCAGCCCCAGCATTTT. Residues: CAIGEGNQPQHF.